These T cell receptor beta chains were read from a single sample in a study of T cells in Graves' hyperthyroidism and ophthalmopathy. TCRdb called the multiplex PCR reads again in MiXCR, with one record for every CDR3 protein. The sample has approximately 700,000 distinct CDR3 sequences; approximately 42% are singletons. Sequences were obtained from peripheral blood or thyroid tissue (not recorded which). The receptors stem from an adult man with Graves' disease, either hyperthyroidism or ophthalmopathy (not recorded which). The conserved cysteine and the conserved F or W are not part of the CDR3 here. The D gene is left open where the match is weak. Some rows mark clone size as missing; the rest say once, few, many or name a class of expanded clone.

j_gene: TRBJ1-2
abundance: NA
v_gene: TRBV30
d_gene: TRBD1
CDR3aa: ACPQGAGGYT

j_gene: TRBJ1-5
abundance: many
v_gene: TRBV27
d_gene: NA
CDR3aa: ASGGNQPQH

j_gene: TRBJ2-7
abundance: NA
v_gene: TRBV6-1
d_gene: TRBD2
CDR3aa: ASSLALSSGRAEEQY

j_gene: TRBJ2-5
abundance: few
v_gene: TRBV20-1
d_gene: NA
CDR3aa: SAKGRALQETQY

j_gene: TRBJ1-2
abundance: NA
v_gene: TRBV5-1
d_gene: TRBD1
CDR3aa: ASSLARGQSYGYT

j_gene: TRBJ1-5
abundance: many
v_gene: TRBV5-1
d_gene: NA
CDR3aa: ASSLRGDSNQPQH

j_gene: TRBJ1-4
abundance: NA
v_gene: TRBV7-9
d_gene: NA
CDR3aa: ASSPRGTDNEKLF

j_gene: TRBJ2-7
abundance: few
v_gene: TRBV2
d_gene: NA
CDR3aa: ASKVVGTGNEQY

j_gene: TRBJ2-5
abundance: NA
v_gene: TRBV20-1
d_gene: TRBD2
CDR3aa: SASLTSGRDETQY

j_gene: TRBJ2-2
abundance: NA
v_gene: TRBV7-9
d_gene: TRBD2
CDR3aa: ASRSPPGTSGTGELF

j_gene: TRBJ2-7
abundance: NA
v_gene: TRBV7-9
d_gene: NA
CDR3aa: ASSLMGSVYEQY

j_gene: TRBJ1-2
abundance: many
v_gene: TRBV12-3/TRBV12-4
d_gene: NA
CDR3aa: ASTYAGRINYGYT

j_gene: TRBJ2-7
abundance: many
v_gene: TRBV7-9
d_gene: TRBD2
CDR3aa: ASSSRLAGAYEQY

j_gene: TRBJ2-7
abundance: NA
v_gene: TRBV2
d_gene: NA
CDR3aa: ASSERAVY

j_gene: TRBJ2-7
abundance: NA
v_gene: TRBV12-5
d_gene: TRBD2
CDR3aa: ASGPGGEY

j_gene: TRBJ2-5
abundance: NA
v_gene: TRBV7-9
d_gene: TRBD2
CDR3aa: ASSSTSGGPWETQY

j_gene: TRBJ2-2
abundance: NA
v_gene: TRBV5-1
d_gene: TRBD1
CDR3aa: ASSFRDSNTGELF

j_gene: TRBJ2-5
abundance: few
v_gene: TRBV7-9
d_gene: NA
CDR3aa: ASSPGASETQY

j_gene: TRBJ2-7
abundance: NA
v_gene: TRBV19
d_gene: NA
CDR3aa: ASSIQVDFYEQY

j_gene: TRBJ1-5
abundance: NA
v_gene: TRBV12-3/TRBV12-4
d_gene: NA
CDR3aa: ASSLFGGLGQPQH

j_gene: TRBJ2-6
abundance: once
v_gene: TRBV2
d_gene: NA
CDR3aa: ASSYAAGANVLT

j_gene: TRBJ1-6
abundance: NA
v_gene: TRBV25-1
d_gene: NA
CDR3aa: ASSEYDGKASYNSPLH

j_gene: TRBJ1-5
abundance: NA
v_gene: TRBV20-1
d_gene: NA
CDR3aa: SASQIWDINQPQH

j_gene: NA
abundance: few
v_gene: TRBV10-3
d_gene: NA
CDR3aa: AISEQGTGEQF

j_gene: TRBJ1-3
abundance: few
v_gene: TRBV7-9
d_gene: NA
CDR3aa: ASSLEPGYSGNTIY

j_gene: TRBJ2-5
abundance: many
v_gene: TRBV20-1
d_gene: NA
CDR3aa: SASGVQETQY

j_gene: TRBJ1-1
abundance: NA
v_gene: TRBV20-1
d_gene: NA
CDR3aa: SAERTENTEAF

j_gene: TRBJ2-5
abundance: NA
v_gene: TRBV20-1
d_gene: NA
CDR3aa: SAGDVQKKTQY

j_gene: TRBJ1-1
abundance: NA
v_gene: TRBV12-3/TRBV12-4
d_gene: TRBD1
CDR3aa: ASSSIGQEGEAF

j_gene: TRBJ1-3
abundance: many
v_gene: TRBV7-2
d_gene: NA
CDR3aa: ASSLRVATGNTIY

j_gene: TRBJ1-4
abundance: NA
v_gene: TRBV12-3/TRBV12-4
d_gene: TRBD1
CDR3aa: ASSLGGQGREKLF

j_gene: TRBJ1-4
abundance: few
v_gene: TRBV7-2
d_gene: TRBD1
CDR3aa: ASSSRQGAGEKLF

j_gene: TRBJ1-4
abundance: NA
v_gene: TRBV25-1
d_gene: NA
CDR3aa: ASSLTKLFATNEKLF

j_gene: TRBJ1-3
abundance: NA
v_gene: TRBV19
d_gene: NA
CDR3aa: ATSGTYSGNTIY

j_gene: TRBJ1-1
abundance: NA
v_gene: TRBV20-1
d_gene: NA
CDR3aa: SANPPEGPF

j_gene: TRBJ1-2
abundance: many
v_gene: TRBV20-1
d_gene: NA
CDR3aa: SASEQGRLYGYT

j_gene: TRBJ2-2
abundance: NA
v_gene: TRBV2
d_gene: TRBD2
CDR3aa: ASSEGSGGADGELF

j_gene: TRBJ1-3
abundance: once
v_gene: TRBV2
d_gene: NA
CDR3aa: ASFERNTIY

j_gene: TRBJ2-7
abundance: few
v_gene: TRBV7-2
d_gene: NA
CDR3aa: ASSADRFVYEQY

j_gene: TRBJ2-2
abundance: NA
v_gene: TRBV7-9
d_gene: TRBD1
CDR3aa: ASSEAGTANTGELF

j_gene: TRBJ1-1
abundance: many
v_gene: TRBV12-3/TRBV12-4
d_gene: NA
CDR3aa: ASTRGNTEAF

j_gene: TRBJ2-7
abundance: NA
v_gene: TRBV2
d_gene: NA
CDR3aa: ASSVSMGQGNEQY

j_gene: TRBJ1-4
abundance: NA
v_gene: TRBV5-5
d_gene: TRBD1
CDR3aa: ASSLWTGDEKLF

j_gene: TRBJ1-1
abundance: NA
v_gene: TRBV25-1
d_gene: NA
CDR3aa: ASSSPPGTNTEAF

j_gene: TRBJ2-5
abundance: few
v_gene: TRBV3-1
d_gene: TRBD2
CDR3aa: ASGLAGMRETQY

j_gene: TRBJ2-7
abundance: NA
v_gene: TRBV7-9
d_gene: NA
CDR3aa: ASSFYICSARDVSAVYEQY

j_gene: TRBJ1-3
abundance: NA
v_gene: TRBV29-1
d_gene: TRBD1
CDR3aa: SVSTGAWDTIY

j_gene: TRBJ1-2
abundance: few
v_gene: TRBV12-3/TRBV12-4
d_gene: NA
CDR3aa: ASRSQTNYGYT

j_gene: TRBJ1-4
abundance: once
v_gene: TRBV7-8
d_gene: NA
CDR3aa: ASSPGRLGNEKLF

j_gene: TRBJ1-1
abundance: NA
v_gene: TRBV12-3/TRBV12-4
d_gene: TRBD1
CDR3aa: ASSVQGAAEAF

j_gene: TRBJ1-1
abundance: NA
v_gene: TRBV24-1
d_gene: NA
CDR3aa: ASSEGGRGTEAF

j_gene: TRBJ1-5
abundance: NA
v_gene: TRBV15
d_gene: NA
CDR3aa: ATSSRGGTAGQPQH

j_gene: TRBJ2-7
abundance: NA
v_gene: TRBV7-9
d_gene: NA
CDR3aa: ASSPSGGGPSYEQC

j_gene: TRBJ1-5
abundance: once
v_gene: TRBV25-1
d_gene: TRBD1
CDR3aa: ASSTLTGTGAHQPQH